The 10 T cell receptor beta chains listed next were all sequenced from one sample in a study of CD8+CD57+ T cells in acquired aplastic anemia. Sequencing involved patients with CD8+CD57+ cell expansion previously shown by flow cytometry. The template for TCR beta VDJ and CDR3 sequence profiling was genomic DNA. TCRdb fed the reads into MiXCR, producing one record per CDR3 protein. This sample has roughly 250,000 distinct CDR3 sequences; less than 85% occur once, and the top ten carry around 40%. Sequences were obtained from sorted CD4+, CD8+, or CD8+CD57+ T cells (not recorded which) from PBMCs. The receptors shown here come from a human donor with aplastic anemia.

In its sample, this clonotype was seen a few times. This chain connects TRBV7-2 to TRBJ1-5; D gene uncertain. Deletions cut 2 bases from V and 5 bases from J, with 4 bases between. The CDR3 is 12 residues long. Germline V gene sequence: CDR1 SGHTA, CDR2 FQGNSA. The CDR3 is CASSLNDQPQHF. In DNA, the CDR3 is TGTGCCAGCAGCTTAAATGATCAGCCCCAGCATTTT.

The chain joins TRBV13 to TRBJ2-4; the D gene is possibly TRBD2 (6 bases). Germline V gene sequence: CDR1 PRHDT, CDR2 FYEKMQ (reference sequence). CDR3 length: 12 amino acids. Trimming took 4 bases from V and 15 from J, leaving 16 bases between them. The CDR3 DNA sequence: TGTGCCAGCAGCTCACCGGGAGACAGAGGGTACTTC. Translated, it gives CASSSPGDRGYF.

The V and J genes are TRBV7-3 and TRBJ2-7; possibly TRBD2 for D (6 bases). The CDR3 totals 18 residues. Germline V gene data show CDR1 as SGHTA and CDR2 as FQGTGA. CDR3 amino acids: CASSFHLDGRTLSYEQYV. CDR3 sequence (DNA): TGCGCCAGCAGCTTTCATCTAGACGGGAGAACCCTTTCCTACGAGCAGTACGTC.

The CDR3: CASSLDSTNEKLFF. CDR3 in DNA: TGTGCCAGCAGCTTGGACAGCACTAATGAAAAACTGTTTTTT. This sequence joins TRBV11-1 and TRBJ1-4; the D gene is possibly TRBD1 (6 bases). The CDR3 runs to 14 residues. Trimming pared 3 bases from V and 2 bases from J, leaving 7 bases between. Germline lookup yields CDR1 SGHAT and CDR2 FQDESV (reference sequence).

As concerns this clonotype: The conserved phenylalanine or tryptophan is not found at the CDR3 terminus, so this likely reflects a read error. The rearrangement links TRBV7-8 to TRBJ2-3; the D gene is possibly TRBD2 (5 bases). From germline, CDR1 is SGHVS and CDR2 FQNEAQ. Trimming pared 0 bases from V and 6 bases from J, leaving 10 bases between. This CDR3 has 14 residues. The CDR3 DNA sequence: TGTGCCAGCAGCTTAGCGGGAGAGCCCGATACGCAGTATCCT. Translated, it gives CASSLAGEPDTQYP.

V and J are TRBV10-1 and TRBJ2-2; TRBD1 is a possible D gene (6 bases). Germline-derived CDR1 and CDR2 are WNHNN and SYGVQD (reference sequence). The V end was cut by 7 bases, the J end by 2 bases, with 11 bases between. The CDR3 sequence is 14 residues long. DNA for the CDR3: TGCGCCAGCATTTGGACAGCTAACACCGGGGAGCTGTTTTTT. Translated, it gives CASIWTANTGELFF.

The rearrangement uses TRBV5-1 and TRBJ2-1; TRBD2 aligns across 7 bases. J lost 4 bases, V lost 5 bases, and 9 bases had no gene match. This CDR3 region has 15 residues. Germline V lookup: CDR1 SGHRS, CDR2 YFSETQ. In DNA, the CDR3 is TGCGCCAGCAGTACACAGGCGGGAGAATACAATGAGCAGTTCTTC. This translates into CASSTQAGEYNEQFF.

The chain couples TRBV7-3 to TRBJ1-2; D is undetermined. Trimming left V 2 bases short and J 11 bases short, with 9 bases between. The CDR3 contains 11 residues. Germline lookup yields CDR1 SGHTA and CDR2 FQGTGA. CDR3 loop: CASSLRSLYTF. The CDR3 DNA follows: TGTGCCAGCAGCTTACGCAGTTTGTACACCTTC.

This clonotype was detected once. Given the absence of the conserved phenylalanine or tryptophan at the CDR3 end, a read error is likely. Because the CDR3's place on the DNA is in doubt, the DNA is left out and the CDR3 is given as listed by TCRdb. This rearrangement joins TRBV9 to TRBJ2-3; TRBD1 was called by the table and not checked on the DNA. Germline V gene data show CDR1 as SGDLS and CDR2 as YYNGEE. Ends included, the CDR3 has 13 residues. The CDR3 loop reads CASSEANRGDNCV.

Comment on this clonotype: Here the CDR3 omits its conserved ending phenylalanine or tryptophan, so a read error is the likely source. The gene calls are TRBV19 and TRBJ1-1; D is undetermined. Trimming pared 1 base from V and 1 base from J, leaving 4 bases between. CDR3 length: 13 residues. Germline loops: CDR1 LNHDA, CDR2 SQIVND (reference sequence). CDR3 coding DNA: TGTGCCAGTAGTATAGGTGGGAACACTGAAGCTTTCCTT. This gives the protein CASSIGGNTEAFL.